The sequence of this TCR beta chain was determined in a study of early T cells in non-severe SARS-CoV-2 infection listed by TCRdb under 2021. Context from the whole study: Bulk RNA from unsorted whole blood was used for TCR sequencing, so alpha and beta chains could not be paired.

This clonotype showed up many times. What antigen it recognizes has not been identified. Base quality data are lacking; no much larger clone is found one base away. Beyond this particular receptor, the publication reports: Matching against VDJdb was skewed toward anti-spike CD8 responses, likely underestimated virus-specific expansions, and missed private and CD4 specificities.

Based on the germline V gene, the CDR1 and CDR2 sequences are SGHAT and FQNNGV. Including cysteine and phenylalanine, the CDR3 has 14 amino acids. The DNA shown is the 42-base CDR3, in frame from base 1. Between the V and J ends, shortened by 2 bases and 2 bases respectively, the junction contains 8 bases. Libraries were constructed by 5' RACE. The run used a NextSeq 500. In the TCR library protocol, unique molecular identifiers were attached to individual cDNA molecules to correct for PCR bias and sequencing error. Both TCR alpha and beta chains were sequenced, and tight co-correlation was observed between alpha and beta sequence abundances in each sample. In the source study's methods: V gene, J gene and CDR3 annotation of TCR sequences was performed with Decombinator V4. Expanded TCRs were defined as changing significantly between any two time points under a Poisson model with p below 0.0001. TCR abundances were normalised to the total number of TCRs sequenced in each sample and reported as counts per million. TRAV1-2 paired with TRAJ12, TRAJ20 or TRAJ33 defined MAIT TCRs, while TRAV10 paired with TRAJ18 defined iNKT TCRs. VDJdb, accessed 1 November 2021, was searched for CMV, EBV and SARS-CoV-2 annotated TCRs, with TCRs annotated for multiple antigens excluded. The public reads were reprocessed in TCRdb via fastp at Q25 and MiXCR, keeping in-frame beta chains. Entries that share a CDR3 protein sequence are merged under the most common genes and DNA. TCRdb, not the original authors, processed these V and J calls. Recorded for this sample are roughly 32,000 distinct CDR3 sequences; roughly 6% of them occurred a single time. Clones ranked in the top ten supply 7.5% to 8% of the sample.

The study was a case-control design nested within a healthcare worker cohort in London, UK, with weekly nasopharyngeal swab PCR tests and blood sampling. Healthcare workers were recruited during the week of the UK lockdown, between 23 and 31 March 2020, and followed weekly for up to about 15 weeks. Sequencing was done on a sample of whole blood. The TCR was taken from an adult who was a healthcare worker with PCR-confirmed SARS-CoV-2 infection or an uninfected control (not recorded which). The V gene is TRBV11-2 and the J gene is TRBJ2-3; there is no confident call for the D gene. The DNA sequence is given as TGTGCCAGCAGCTTAAGACCCTCCACAGATACGCAGTATTTT. It encodes CASSLRPSTDTQYF.